A single sample gave rise to the 4 T cell receptor beta chains below, sequenced in a study of cytomegalovirus exposure and HLA in healthy donors. The PCR made use of 60 Vbeta and 13 Jbeta primers. Some clones are missing from TCRdb's copy, which holds only in-frame ones; the method was immunoSEQ multiplex PCR. Of 85,000 to 120,000 clones listed, about 64% were seen once; the top ten hold about 2.5%. The sequenced sample consisted of PBMCs. These receptors were obtained from a female donor in good health and CMV-seronegative.

This rearrangement joins TRBV2 to TRBJ2-1; 8 bases align to TRBD2. Germline loops: CDR1 SNHLY, CDR2 FYNNEI. The CDR3 totals 14 residues. The V segment lost 4 bases and the J segment 10 bases; nucleotides outside the gene matches: 9. CDR3 coding DNA: TGTGCCAGCAGTGGACTAGCGCGACGATGGGAGCAGTTCTTC. Translating gives CASSGLARRWEQFF.

The V and J genes are TRBV18 and TRBJ2-5, with TRBD1 identical over 7 bases. J gave up 1 base and V 2 bases, and 1 base lay outside the gene matches. The CDR3 spans 14 residues. Germline CDR1 is KGHSH and CDR2 is LQKENI. CDR3 sequence: CASSPGQVQETQYF. The DNA of the CDR3 is TGTGCCAGCTCACCAGGACAGGTCCAAGAGACCCAGTACTTC.

This clone appeared once. The chain couples TRBV29-1 to TRBJ2-5; D might be TRBD1 (6 bases). The J call is doubtful: the DNA matches TRBJ2-7 better. This CDR3 comprises 12 residues. CDR1 is SQVTM, CDR2 ANQGSEA, per germline. CDR3 in amino acids: CSGGQGPTEQYF. The DNA of the CDR3 is TGCAGCGGGGGCCAGGGGCCCACCGAGCAGTACTTC.

The chain joins TRBV27 to TRBJ1-5; D might be TRBD1 (5 bases). Germline V gene lookup returns CDR1 MNHEY and CDR2 SMNVEV (reference sequence). Trimming took off 3 bases at V and 3 bases at J, with 15 bases between the two ends. The length of the CDR3 is 16 residues. The DNA for the CDR3 is TGTGCCAGCAGTTTGTTACCAGGGTCCCCCAATCAGCCCCAGCATTTT. Its translation: CASSLLPGSPNQPQHF.